Presented here are 29 T cell receptor beta chains from one specimen sequenced in a study of OX40 agonist ivuxolimab in advanced cancers. Measured with immunoSEQ multiplex PCR; TCRdb has only the in-frame clones, and not every one. Of about 46,000 clones in the sample, around 84% are singletons; the top ten hold around 11%. The specimen was CD4+ or CD8+ T cells sorted from blood, collected in a trial of the OX40 agonist ivuxolimab. These receptors were obtained from an adult with an advanced solid tumor such as melanoma, head and neck, liver or kidney cancer.

This chain joins TRBV12-1 and TRBJ1-3. TRBV12-1 is a known pseudogene. The CDR3 has 16 amino acids. CDR3 loop: CASSFEGLVSGNTIYF. The CDR3 DNA follows: TGTGCCAGCAGCTTTGAAGGGCTCGTATCTGGAAACACCATATATTTT.

This clone was seen a single time. The chain combines TRBV27 with TRBJ1-6; 9 bases are a match to TRBD1. There are 15 residues in the CDR3. Looked up from germline, CDR1 is MNHEY and CDR2 is SMNVEV (reference sequence). Trimming took 3 bases from V and 8 from J; bases not matched to a gene: 5. CDR3 nucleotide sequence: TGTGCCAGCAGTTTCCGGGGACAGGGCTATTCACCCCTCCACTTT. It translates to CASSFRGQGYSPLHF.

V usage is TRBV27 and J usage is TRBJ1-1, with no clear D. The V gene's germline CDR1 is MNHEY and CDR2 SMNVEV (reference sequence). The CDR3 covers 14 residues. V dropped 2 bases and J dropped 4 bases, with 11 bases sitting between them. The CDR3 spells CASSLVVGITEAFF. The CDR3 DNA sequence: TGTGCCAGCAGTTTAGTCGTAGGTATCACTGAAGCTTTCTTT.

This chain joins TRBV7-6 and TRBJ2-7; D call uncertain. There are 13 residues in the CDR3. V lost 1 base to trimming and J lost 3 bases, with 7 bases between them. Germline V lookup: CDR1 SGHVS, CDR2 FNYEAQ. The CDR3: CASSLGSYYEQYF. As DNA, the CDR3 is TGTGCCAGCAGCTTAGGGTCCTACTACGAGCAGTACTTC.

The chain carries TRBV4-3 and TRBJ2-2; possibly TRBD1 for D (5 bases). Germline-derived CDR1 and CDR2 are LGHNA and YSLEER. The CDR3 consists of 16 residues. V was cut by 1 base and J by 6 bases, with 15 bases left in between. This chain's CDR3 is CASSQGLNFRAGELFF. Written as DNA, the CDR3 is TGCGCCAGCAGCCAAGGTCTAAATTTCAGGGCCGGGGAGCTGTTTTTT.

The chain recombines TRBV5-4 with TRBJ2-1; 9 bases match TRBD1. The CDR3 spans 15 residues. Germline values: CDR1 SGHNT, CDR2 YYREEE (reference sequence). V lost 4 bases, J lost 7 bases, and 9 bases stayed unmatched. CDR3 nucleotides: TGTGCCAGCAGCACCGGACAGGGGAGAGGAAATGAGCAGTTCTTC. Protein: CASSTGQGRGNEQFF.

This rearrangement joins TRBV28 to TRBJ2-7; 10 bases align to TRBD1. The V and J ends lost 7 bases and 5 bases, in that order; junction bases with no gene match: 8. Looked up from germline, CDR1 is MDHEN and CDR2 is SYDVKM. This CDR3 contains 14 residues. CDR3: CASTGGQGIHEQYF. CDR3 bases: TGTGCCAGCACAGGGGGACAGGGGATTCACGAGCAGTACTTC.

The V and J genes are TRBV4-1 and TRBJ2-1, with TRBD2 identical over 7 bases. The V and J ends lost 4 bases and 7 bases, in that order; junction bases with no gene match: 7. The CDR3 loop spans 14 amino acids. Germline V lookup: CDR1 MGHRA, CDR2 YSYEKL. The CDR3 DNA sequence: TGCGCCAGCAGCCCGCGGACTAGTGTTAATGAGCAGTTCTTC. It translates to CASSPRTSVNEQFF.

The chain is built from TRBV13 and TRBJ1-6; D not certain. Trimming removed 0 bases at V and 7 bases at J, with 7 bases between. The CDR3 is made up of 14 amino acids. From germline, CDR1 is PRHDT and CDR2 FYEKMQ (reference sequence). The CDR3: CASSLGRKNSPLHF. The CDR3, as DNA: TGTGCCAGCAGCTTAGGACGGAAAAATTCACCCCTCCACTTT. The full variable domain, completed using reference TRBV13 and TRBJ1-6, is AAGVIQSPRHLIKEKRETATLKCYPIPRHDTVYWYQQGPGQDPQFLISFYEKMQSDKGSIPDRFSAQQFSDYHSELNMSSLELGDSALYFCASSLGRKNSPLHFGNGTRLTVT.

This chain joins TRBV6-4 and TRBJ2-1; D is possibly TRBD2 (6 bases). This CDR3 has 14 amino acids. Germline loops: CDR1 MRHNA, CDR2 SNTAGT. Between the trimmed V and J ends, which lost 6 bases and 4 bases, there was a span of 13 bases. CDR3 bases: TGTGCCAGCAGCCTAGCGAGCGGATACAATGAGCAGTTCTTC. It yields the protein CASSLASGYNEQFF.

Concerning this clone itself: One base away lies a much larger clone, so this may be a sequencing read error. This rearrangement joins TRBV28 to TRBJ1-6; D gene unclear. Germline V CDR1 and CDR2: MDHEN, SYDVKM. V was clipped by 5 bases and J by 9 bases, with 17 bases between them. The CDR3 has 15 residues. The CDR3 reads CASSPPGVRSSPLHF. In DNA, the CDR3 is TGTGCCAGCAGTCCACCCGGGGTGCGCTCTTCACCCCTCCACTTT.

The rearrangement links TRBV7-8 to TRBJ2-1, with TRBD2 matching over 7 bases. The ends lost 0 bases at V and 0 bases at J; junction bases unmatched: 2. The V gene's germline CDR1 is SGHVS and CDR2 FQNEAQ. The length of the CDR3 is 16 residues. DNA of the CDR3: TGTGCCAGCAGCTTAGCCCTAGCGGACTCCTACAATGAGCAGTTCTTC. Residues: CASSLALADSYNEQFF.

This clone was observed a few times. J is TRBJ1-2 and V is TRBV10-3; TRBD1 matches 8 bases. CDR3 length: 14 residues. The J segment lost 6 bases and the V segment lost 6 bases, leaving 9 bases of the junction unmatched. CDR1 and CDR2 from the germline V gene are ENHRY and SYGVKD. The CDR3: CAIRTDRAFDGYTF. The CDR3 DNA reads TGTGCCATCAGAACGGACAGGGCTTTCGATGGCTACACCTTC.

With regard to this clone: Other DNA variants within this sample encode the same CDR3. The chain couples TRBV30 to TRBJ2-1; 7 bases fit TRBD2. The germline CDR1 and CDR2 sequences are GTSNPN and SVGIG (reference sequence). This CDR3 comprises 13 residues. The V segment lost 3 bases and the J segment 3 bases; nucleotides outside the gene matches: 2. The CDR3 here is CAWSRGGYNEQFF. In nucleotides, the CDR3 is TGTGCCTGGAGCCGCGGGGGCTACAATGAGCAGTTCTTC. The variable domain in full, completed from reference TRBV30 and TRBJ2-1, reads SQTIHQWPATLVQPVGSPLSLECTVEGTSNPNLYWYRQAAGRGLQLLFYSVGIGQISSEVPQNLSASRPQDRQFILSSKKLLLSDSGFYLCAWSRGGYNEQFFGPGTRLTVL.

This chain uses TRBV28 with TRBJ1-1; D may be TRBD1 (5 bases). This CDR3 spans 14 amino acids. Trimming took 4 bases from V and 4 from J, leaving 13 bases between them. Germline V gene lookup returns CDR1 MDHEN and CDR2 SYDVKM. The CDR3 region is CASSYGGVGTEAFF. Written as DNA, the CDR3 is TGTGCCAGCAGTTATGGGGGGGTTGGCACTGAAGCTTTCTTT. The full variable domain, with the rest looked up from reference TRBV28 and TRBJ1-1, is DVKVTQSSRYLVKRTGEKVFLECVQDMDHENMFWYRQDPGLGLRLIYFSYDVKMKEKGDIPEGYSVSREKKERFSLILESASTNQTSMYLCASSYGGVGTEAFFGQGTRLTVV.

The rearrangement links TRBV7-9 to TRBJ2-7; D is possibly TRBD1 or TRBD2 (5 bases each). V was trimmed by 1 base and J by 2 bases, leaving 9 bases between them. The CDR3 runs to 14 residues. Germline V gene sequence: CDR1 SEHNR, CDR2 FQNEAQ (reference sequence). The CDR3 sequence is CASSLVLGPYEQYF. CDR3 coding DNA: TGTGCCAGCAGCTTAGTTTTGGGACCCTACGAGCAGTACTTC.

The chain couples TRBV6-6 to TRBJ1-6; D gene ambiguous. This CDR3 has 12 amino acids. Looked up from germline, CDR1 is MNHNY and CDR2 is SVGAGI (reference sequence). Trimming pared 6 bases from V and 9 bases from J, leaving 9 bases between. The CDR3 sequence is CASREGSSPLHF. In DNA form, the CDR3 reads TGTGCCAGCAGAGAAGGGAGTTCACCCCTCCACTTT.

This rearrangement joins TRBV5-1 to TRBJ2-3; D not certain. This CDR3 region has 15 residues. CDR1 and CDR2 from the germline V gene are SGHRS and YFSETQ. With 1 base removed from V and 2 bases from J, the gap between germline ends came to 11 bases. The CDR3 DNA is TGCGCCAGCAGCTTGTTTCTGGTAGCCACAGATACGCAGTATTTT. Protein sequence: CASSLFLVATDTQYF.

The chain couples TRBV7-9 to TRBJ1-3; 8 nucleotides line up with TRBD1. Germline trimming cut 4 bases from V and 5 bases from J; bases unmatched to any gene: 4. There are 14 residues in the CDR3. The germline V gene has CDR1 SEHNR and CDR2 FQNEAQ (reference sequence). CDR3 sequence reads: CASSSGQERNTIYF. The CDR3 DNA follows: TGTGCCAGCAGCTCGGGACAGGAAAGAAACACCATATATTTT.

V and J are TRBV15 and TRBJ2-7, with D perhaps TRBD1 or TRBD2 (5 bases each). The CDR3 totals 15 residues. Per germline, CDR1 LNHNV and CDR2 YYDKDF (reference sequence). V lost 4 bases to trimming and J lost 0 bases, with 13 bases between them. The CDR3 nucleotides read TGTGCCACCAGCACCGGGACGCCGAGCTCCTACGAGCAGTACTTC. Amino acids: CATSTGTPSSYEQYF.

Regarding this clone: At one of its ends the junction is not consistent with the germline gene, which may arise from a read error. The chain is built from TRBV27 and TRBJ1-6, with D possibly TRBD1 on 5 matching bases. The CDR3 extends over 16 amino acids. The germline V gene encodes CDR1 MNHEY and CDR2 SMNVEV (reference sequence). CDR3 bases: TGTGCCAGCAGGTTATCAGACAGCTCCTATAATTCACCCCTCCACTTT. Its translation is CASRLSDSSYNSPLHF.

This clone occurred a few times. The genes are TRBV9 and TRBJ1-2; the match to TRBD1 covers 10 bases. J was trimmed by 3 bases and V by 2 bases; bases with no gene match: 7. Germline-derived CDR1 and CDR2 are SGDLS and YYNGEE. The CDR3 length is 16 residues. The CDR3 sequence is CASSVARTGGHYGYTF. Written as DNA, the CDR3 is TGTGCCAGCAGCGTGGCAAGGACAGGGGGACACTATGGCTACACCTTC. The whole variable domain, filled in from reference TRBV9 and TRBJ1-2, reads DSGVTQTPKHLITATGQRVTLRCSPRSGDLSVYWYQQSLDQGLQFLIQYYNGEERAKGNILERFSAQQFPDLHSELNLSSLELGDSALYFCASSVARTGGHYGYTFGSGTRLTVV.

The chain links TRBV28 to TRBJ2-7; TRBD2 matches 10 bases. The trim removed 10 bases at V and 6 bases at J, leaving 12 bases unmatched. The germline CDR1 and CDR2 sequences are MDHEN and SYDVKM. The CDR3 runs to 14 residues. Written as DNA, the CDR3 is TGTGCCACCGGACTAGCGGACGAGGGACTCGAGCAGTACTTC. Translation: CATGLADEGLEQYF.

The CDR3 bases are TGTGCCAGCAGCCGGGGGGTTTCACCCCTCCACTTT. It translates to CASSRGVSPLHF. V usage is TRBV7-9 and J usage is TRBJ1-6, with D maybe TRBD1 (5 bases). The V end lost 5 bases, the J end lost 9 bases, and 8 bases lay between the germline ends. Per germline, CDR1 SEHNR and CDR2 FQNEAQ (reference sequence). The CDR3 contains 12 residues.

The chain is built from TRBV4-1 and TRBJ2-1; 9 positions agree with TRBD2. Germline CDR1 MGHRA, CDR2 YSYEKL. The length of the CDR3 is 14 residues. J lost 4 bases, V lost 2 bases, and 0 bases had no gene match. This CDR3 is CASSQTSGYNEQFF. The DNA of the CDR3 is TGCGCCAGCAGCCAAACTAGCGGGTACAATGAGCAGTTCTTC.

This chain joins TRBV29-1 and TRBJ1-5; the D is unclear. CDR1 SQVTM and CDR2 ANQGSEA come from the germline V gene. The V and J ends lost 1 base and 3 bases respectively, with 7 bases between them. This CDR3 has 13 amino acids. CDR3 bases: TGCAGCGTTGAAGTTGGAAACAATCAGCCCCAGCATTTT. Translating gives CSVEVGNNQPQHF.

This clone has just a few counts. V is TRBV20-1 and J is TRBJ1-1, with D unclear. Trimming took off 5 bases at V and 4 bases at J, with 5 bases between the two ends. The CDR3 is 10 amino acids. The germline V gene has CDR1 DFQATT and CDR2 SNEGSKA (reference sequence). The CDR3 sequence is CSALSTEAFF. The CDR3 region has the DNA TGCAGTGCTCTTAGCACTGAAGCTTTCTTT.

This clone occurred a few times. The J gene is TRBJ2-1, the V gene TRBV2; no clear D gene. V lost 5 bases and J 6 bases, leaving 11 bases between the germline ends. CDR1 SNHLY and CDR2 FYNNEI come from the germline V gene. The CDR3 loop spans 13 amino acids. Here the CDR3 DNA reads TGTGCCAGCAGTCCCTGGGCCTCCAATGAGCAGTTCTTC. As protein: CASSPWASNEQFF.

This sequence joins TRBV5-5 and TRBJ1-1; D perhaps matches TRBD1 (5 bases). Germline V gene data show CDR1 as SGHKS and CDR2 as YYEKEE (reference sequence). The CDR3 covers 14 residues. Trimming removed 0 bases at V and 10 bases at J, with 16 bases between. The DNA for the CDR3 is TGTGCCAGCAGCTTGGAAAGGGGACGTGGATTAGCTTTCTTT. Its protein is CASSLERGRGLAFF.